A selection of T cell receptor beta chains follows, all from one sample in a study of CD8 T cells in ankylosing spondylitis. TCRdb recomputed calls from the 5' RACE reads with MiXCR, one row per CDR3 protein. The sample contains fewer than 250,000 distinct CDR3 sequences, about 11% of which appear only once. Sequencing was carried out using blood, either unsorted or a sorted T cell fraction (not recorded which). These TCRs come from a male donor with ankylosing spondylitis or in good health (not recorded which). Each CDR3 is given with its conserved first and last residue. D genes are given only for firm matches. The size field is filled for only some rows; it gives once, few, many or a size class.

>.|TRBJ2-2|TRBV5-1|many
TGCGCCAGCATAGGAGGGAGAGGTGTCACCGGGGAGCTGTTTTTT
CASIGGRGVTGELFF
>TRBD2|TRBJ2-7|TRBV11-1|many
TGTGCCAGCAGCCTAGGAGCGGGGGCCCCAACCTACGAGCAGTACTTC
CASSLGAGAPTYEQYF
>.|TRBJ1-2|TRBV7-9|many
TGTGCCAGCAGCCAGGGGACCGCTAACTATGGCTACACCTTC
CASSQGTANYGYTF
>TRBD1|TRBJ2-2|TRBV20-1|many
TGCAGTGCTAGAGATTCCGACAGGGCAAACACCGGGGAGCTGTTTTTT
CSARDSDRANTGELFF
>TRBD2|TRBJ2-1|TRBV5-1|.
TGCGCCAGCAGCTCCCTGCGTACTAGCGGGGGGGCCAATGAGCAGTTCTTC
CASSSLRTSGGANEQFF
>.|TRBJ1-5|TRBV10-3|many
TGTGCCATCAGTGAGAGCCCAGGGATTAGCAATCAGCCCCAGCATTTT
CAISESPGISNQPQHF
>.|TRBJ1-5|TRBV4-2|many
TGTGCCAGCAGCCACCCGGACCCAAATCAGCCCCAGCATTTT
CASSHPDPNQPQHF
>TRBD1|TRBJ1-1|TRBV19|.
TGTGCCGCTTCCGCGCGGGACAGGGACCACACTGAAGCTTTCTTT
CAASARDRDHTEAFF
>.|TRBJ2-1|TRBV23-1|few
TGCGCCAGCAGTCACCTAGCGCATTCCTACAATGAGCAGTTCTTC
CASSHLAHSYNEQFF
>TRBD2|TRBJ2-1|TRBV29-1|many
TGCAGCGCGCGGGGGGCCACCTACAATGAGCAGTTCTTC
CSARGATYNEQFF
>TRBD2|TRBJ2-1|TRBV3-1|many
TGTGCCAGCAGCTTCGGGACTAGCGGCAACAATGAGCAGTTCTTC
CASSFGTSGNNEQFF
>.|TRBJ2-7|TRBV5-1|many
TGCGCCAGCAGCTTGGAGGACACCTCCTACGAGCAGTACTTC
CASSLEDTSYEQYF
>.|TRBJ2-7|TRBV10-1|many
TGCGCCAGCAGCCCCCGGAGCTACGGCGAGCAGTACTTC
CASSPRSYGEQYF
>.|TRBJ1-5|TRBV6-2/TRBV6-3|many
TGTGCCAGCAGTTACTACAGGGAGGGAAATCAGCCCCAGCATTTT
CASSYYREGNQPQHF
>TRBD2|TRBJ2-7|TRBV20-1|many
TGCAGTGCCGGGAGGAGCTCCTACGAGCAGTACTTC
CSAGRSSYEQYF
>.|TRBJ2-5|TRBV4-1|many
TGCGCCAGCAGCCAAGAGTGGCAGTACCCTCAAGAGACCCAGTACTTC
CASSQEWQYPQETQYF
>TRBD1|TRBJ2-4|TRBV12-3/TRBV12-4|many
TGTGCCAGCACCTTACAGGGGACCATTATAGCCAAAAACATTCAGTACTTC
CASTLQGTIIAKNIQYF
>TRBD2|TRBJ2-1|TRBV20-1|many
TGCAGTGCTCTACCGGGACTAGCGGTCTACAATGAGCAGTTCTTC
CSALPGLAVYNEQFF
>TRBD2|TRBJ2-3|TRBV25-1|many
TGTGCCAGCGCTACCGGGACTAGCGGGAGGACAGATACGCAGTATTTT
CASATGTSGRTDTQYF
>TRBD1|TRBJ1-2|TRBV20-1|many
TGCAGTGCTAGGACAGGGGGCTTCGAAGGCTACACCTTC
CSARTGGFEGYTF
>TRBD1|TRBJ2-1|TRBV12-3/TRBV12-4|many
TGTGCCAGCAGTTCCCCGGACAGGGAGAATGAGCAGTTCTTC
CASSSPDRENEQFF
>.|TRBJ1-1|TRBV21-1|many
TGTGCCACCATGGGGGGCCGGAACACTGAAGCTTTCTTT
CATMGGRNTEAFF
>.|TRBJ1-1|TRBV7-9|many
TGTGCCAGCAGCCCCCCAGGCGGGAGTGAAGCTTTCTTT
CASSPPGGSEAFF
>TRBD2|TRBJ2-1|TRBV12-3/TRBV12-4|many
TGTGCCAGCAGTCCGGGGACTAGCGGGAGGGTTGAGCAGTTCTTC
CASSPGTSGRVEQFF
>.|TRBJ2-7|TRBV6-1|.
TGTGCCAGCAGTCCTCAGGGGAAAGGATCCTACGAGCAGTACTTC
CASSPQGKGSYEQYF
>.|TRBJ2-7|TRBV7-9|.
TGTGCCAGCAGCTTTGCACCGGGCCAACAGATCCACGAGCAGTACTTC
CASSFAPGQQIHEQYF
>TRBD1|TRBJ1-2|TRBV12-3/TRBV12-4|many
TGTGCCAGCAGGACAGGGGGATTTGGCTACACCTTC
CASRTGGFGYTF
>TRBD2|TRBJ2-7|TRBV15|many
TGTGCCACCAGCAGAGATGGGAGACTAGCAAGTTACGAGCAGTACTTC
CATSRDGRLASYEQYF
>.|TRBJ1-2|TRBV5-6|many
TGTGCCAGCAGCTTGGTTCAGGGCCTTTGGACGGAGGGCTACACCTTC
CASSLVQGLWTEGYTF
>.|TRBJ2-7|TRBV27|many
TGTGCCAGCAGTTTATTAGGTGACGAGCAGTACTTC
CASSLLGDEQYF
>.|TRBJ2-5|TRBV28|many
TGTGCCAGCAGCGAAAAAAAGGGGTCACAAGAGACCCAGTACTTC
CASSEKKGSQETQYF